These T cell receptor beta chains were read from a single sample in a study of blood T cell repertoires in COVID-19. The table came from immunoSEQ multiplex PCR; TCRdb's copy has only in-frame clones and leaves some out. The sample includes about 220,000 clones, 65% to 90% of them seen just once. Sequenced material: peripheral blood. These receptors all come from a man over 45 with active or convalescent COVID-19. The CDR3 runs from the conserved cysteine through the conserved F or W. The D gene is left open where the match is weak. A row's size may be missing; if present it is once, few, many or a size class.

d_gene: TRBD1; v_gene: TRBV5-4; j_gene: TRBJ1-3; abundance: .; CDR3nt: TGTGCCAGCAGCGCGGACAGGGACTCGGGCACCATATATTTT; CDR3aa: CASSADRDSGTIYF
d_gene: TRBD1; v_gene: TRBV5-1; j_gene: TRBJ2-5; abundance: .; CDR3nt: TGCGCCAGCAGCTTGGTGGTGACAGGGGTGGTAGAGACCCAGTACTTC; CDR3aa: CASSLVVTGVVETQYF
d_gene: TRBD1; v_gene: TRBV7-2; j_gene: TRBJ1-4; abundance: .; CDR3nt: TGTGCCAGCAGCTTTGACAGGGGGAATGAAAAACTGTTTTTT; CDR3aa: CASSFDRGNEKLFF
d_gene: .; v_gene: TRBV24-1; j_gene: TRBJ2-1; abundance: .; CDR3nt: TGTGCCACCAGTTGGGGTCGGGGGAAGGTCGATGAGCAGTTCTTC; CDR3aa: CATSWGRGKVDEQFF
d_gene: TRBD1; v_gene: TRBV6-2/TRBV6-3; j_gene: TRBJ1-5; abundance: .; CDR3nt: TGTGCCAGCAGTTACTCAAAGGACAGGGCACATCAGCCCCAGCATTTT; CDR3aa: CASSYSKDRAHQPQHF
d_gene: .; v_gene: TRBV7-9; j_gene: TRBJ1-1; abundance: once; CDR3nt: TGTGCCAGCAGCTTCCCGGGACACATGAACACTGAAGCTTTCTTT; CDR3aa: CASSFPGHMNTEAFF
d_gene: .; v_gene: TRBV6-1; j_gene: TRBJ1-2; abundance: .; CDR3nt: TGTGCCAGCAGTGACAGGGCTAACTATGGCTACACCTTC; CDR3aa: CASSDRANYGYTF
d_gene: .; v_gene: TRBV2; j_gene: TRBJ2-5; abundance: few; CDR3nt: TGTGCCAGCAGTGAACAGGGGGAGACCCAGTACTTC; CDR3aa: CASSEQGETQYF
d_gene: .; v_gene: TRBV18; j_gene: TRBJ2-2; abundance: few; CDR3nt: TGTGCCAGCTCACCCAGGCAGGGGAGCGCCGGGGAGCTGTTTTTT; CDR3aa: CASSPRQGSAGELFF
d_gene: TRBD1; v_gene: TRBV3-1/TRBV3-2; j_gene: TRBJ2-5; abundance: .; CDR3nt: TGTGCCAGCAGCCAAGACATAGGGGACAGGGTTGTTGAGACCCAGTACTTC; CDR3aa: CASSQDIGDRVVETQYF
d_gene: TRBD1; v_gene: TRBV5-8; j_gene: TRBJ2-6; abundance: .; CDR3nt: TGTGCCAGCAGCTTCCAGGGGGCGACTGGGGCCAACGTCCTGACTTTC; CDR3aa: CASSFQGATGANVLTF
d_gene: .; v_gene: TRBV28; j_gene: TRBJ2-2; abundance: .; CDR3nt: TGTGCCAGCAGTTTCCCAATCTCGGGTGGCGGGGAGCTGTTTTTT; CDR3aa: CASSFPISGGGELFF
d_gene: TRBD1; v_gene: TRBV6-5; j_gene: TRBJ1-1; abundance: many; CDR3nt: TGTGCCAGCCGGACAGGAATGAACACTGAAGCTTTCTTT; CDR3aa: CASRTGMNTEAFF
d_gene: TRBD2; v_gene: TRBV28; j_gene: TRBJ2-5; abundance: .; CDR3nt: TGTGCCAGCAGTTTGATTCGGGAGGTAGAGACCCAGTACTTC; CDR3aa: CASSLIREVETQYF
d_gene: .; v_gene: TRBV27; j_gene: TRBJ1-5; abundance: .; CDR3nt: TGTGCCAGCAGCGATACACAATATAGCAATCAGCCCCAGCATTTT; CDR3aa: CASSDTQYSNQPQHF
d_gene: .; v_gene: TRBV5-1; j_gene: TRBJ2-1; abundance: .; CDR3nt: TGCGCCAGCAGCTTGGCGCTAGGCCTCTACAATGAGCAGTTCTTC; CDR3aa: CASSLALGLYNEQFF
d_gene: TRBD1; v_gene: TRBV6-6; j_gene: TRBJ2-3; abundance: .; CDR3nt: TGTGCCAGCAGTTATCGCGAGGGGGCGCTGCCAGATACGCAGTATTTT; CDR3aa: CASSYREGALPDTQYF
d_gene: .; v_gene: TRBV5-6; j_gene: TRBJ1-2; abundance: .; CDR3nt: TGTGCCAGCAGCTTGTACCAGCCCTCAGGGGGCTACACCTTC; CDR3aa: CASSLYQPSGGYTF
d_gene: .; v_gene: TRBV19; j_gene: TRBJ1-1; abundance: .; CDR3nt: TGTGCCAGTGCGGGGCAGATCAACACTGAAGCTTTCTTT; CDR3aa: CASAGQINTEAFF
d_gene: .; v_gene: TRBV24-1; j_gene: TRBJ1-2; abundance: .; CDR3nt: TGTGCCACCAGTGACCCCGTAGGGGCTAACTATGGCTACACCTTC; CDR3aa: CATSDPVGANYGYTF
d_gene: .; v_gene: TRBV19; j_gene: TRBJ1-3; abundance: once; CDR3nt: TGTGCCAGTAGTATTACAGATTACTCTGGAAACACCATATATTTT; CDR3aa: CASSITDYSGNTIYF
d_gene: TRBD1; v_gene: TRBV5-1; j_gene: TRBJ1-1; abundance: .; CDR3nt: TGCGCCAGCAGCCCACCGGGACAGGGTTACACTGAAGCTTTCTTT; CDR3aa: CASSPPGQGYTEAFF
d_gene: .; v_gene: TRBV10-2; j_gene: TRBJ2-5; abundance: .; CDR3nt: TGCGCCACCACGGGTCCGGAAGGTGGCCAAGAGACCCAGTACTTC; CDR3aa: CATTGPEGGQETQYF
d_gene: TRBD1; v_gene: TRBV5-4; j_gene: TRBJ1-1; abundance: .; CDR3nt: TGTGCCAGCAGGCCGCCGGGTGCAGGGGGCACTGAAGCTTTCTTT; CDR3aa: CASRPPGAGGTEAFF
d_gene: TRBD1; v_gene: TRBV5-6; j_gene: TRBJ1-2; abundance: once; CDR3nt: TGTGCCAGCAGGACAGGGGCCCCCAGCTATGGCTACACCTTC; CDR3aa: CASRTGAPSYGYTF
d_gene: TRBD2; v_gene: TRBV5-5; j_gene: TRBJ2-5; abundance: .; CDR3nt: TGTGCCAGCAGCGCGGGAGCCCGCCGAGAGACCCAGTACTTC; CDR3aa: CASSAGARRETQYF
d_gene: TRBD1; v_gene: TRBV28; j_gene: TRBJ2-1; abundance: .; CDR3nt: TGTGCCAGCAGTTTCGCGGGACAGGGCTTCAATGAGCAGTTCTTC; CDR3aa: CASSFAGQGFNEQFF
d_gene: .; v_gene: TRBV7-2; j_gene: TRBJ2-7; abundance: .; CDR3nt: TGTGCCAGCAGCTTAAGGGGGGGTAGCCCCTACGAGCAGTACTTC; CDR3aa: CASSLRGGSPYEQYF
d_gene: TRBD1; v_gene: TRBV7-2; j_gene: TRBJ1-5; abundance: once; CDR3nt: TGTGCCAGCAGCGGTAGACAGGGGGATCAGCCCCAGCATTTT; CDR3aa: CASSGRQGDQPQHF
d_gene: .; v_gene: TRBV9; j_gene: TRBJ2-1; abundance: .; CDR3nt: TGTGCCAGCAGCGTGCGGGACCGGACACTCAATGAGCAGTTCTTC; CDR3aa: CASSVRDRTLNEQFF